This is a list of T cell receptor beta chains from one sample in a study of shared clonotypes between healthy human individuals. Measured with immunoSEQ multiplex PCR; TCRdb has only the in-frame clones, and not every one. The data show over 850,000 clones, approximately 80% seen once. The sequenced sample was memory CD4+ T cells from PBMCs. The origin of the receptors is a man in his late teens or twenties in good health. Some clones in this sample may be carry-over from other donors' samples. Both conserved end residues are part of each CDR3. D genes are given only for firm matches. Size tells how often a clone was seen (once, few, many) or the class of an expanded clone, and some rows leave it out.

J gene | V gene | D gene | clone size | CDR3 protein | CDR3 DNA
TRBJ1-2 | TRBV19 | NA | NA | CASSVDNGGSNYGYTF | TGTGCCAGTAGCGTCGATAATGGGGGCTCTAACTATGGCTACACCTTC
TRBJ1-2 | TRBV6-5 | NA | NA | CASKGRDRMGYTF | TGTGCCAGCAAGGGGAGAGACCGAATGGGCTACACCTTC
TRBJ2-7 | TRBV6-6 | TRBD2 | NA | CASSFTAGAYNEQYF | TGTGCCAGCAGTTTTACAGCGGGAGCCTATAACGAGCAGTACTTC
TRBJ2-3 | TRBV7-2 | TRBD2 | NA | CASTFVGTSADTQYF | TGTGCCAGCACCTTCGTGGGGACTAGCGCAGATACGCAGTATTTT
TRBJ1-3 | TRBV5-1 | TRBD1 | NA | CASSLRQGVGGNTIYF | TGCGCCAGCAGCTTGAGACAGGGGGTCGGTGGAAACACCATATATTTT
TRBJ2-3 | TRBV15 | NA | NA | CATSGGLKGADTQYF | TGTGCCACCAGCGGGGGACTTAAGGGTGCAGATACGCAGTATTTT
TRBJ2-3 | TRBV19 | NA | NA | CANSFKITDTQYF | TGTGCCAATAGTTTTAAGATCACAGATACGCAGTATTTT
TRBJ2-2 | TRBV6-1 | NA | NA | CASSAGARGELFF | TGTGCCAGCAGTGCGGGAGCGCGCGGGGAGCTGTTTTTT
TRBJ1-5 | TRBV28 | NA | once | CASSGRTFGRGQPQHF | TGTGCCAGCAGTGGGCGAACGTTCGGAAGGGGTCAGCCCCAGCATTTT
TRBJ1-2 | TRBV6-4 | NA | many | CASSETGPYGYTF | TGTGCCAGCAGTGAAACAGGACCCTATGGCTACACCTTC
TRBJ2-7 | TRBV30 | TRBD2 | NA | CAWSRLAVFSYEQYF | TGTGCCTGGAGTCGACTAGCGGTATTCTCCTACGAGCAGTACTTC
TRBJ2-1 | TRBV7-9 | TRBD1 | NA | CASSSDRGSNEQFF | TGTGCCAGCAGCTCGGACAGGGGCAGCAATGAGCAGTTCTTC
TRBJ2-7 | TRBV10-2 | NA | NA | CASSPGQAYEQYF | TGCGCCAGCAGTCCCGGACAAGCTTACGAGCAGTACTTC
TRBJ1-2 | TRBV6-5 | TRBD1 | NA | CASRIGQGTYGYTF | TGTGCCAGCAGAATCGGACAGGGAACCTATGGCTACACCTTC
TRBJ1-2 | TRBV28 | NA | NA | CASSSGGGIYGYTF | TGTGCCAGCAGTTCGGGGGGCGGGATCTATGGCTACACCTTC
TRBJ2-1 | TRBV2 | NA | NA | CASSDQGGSVF | TGTGCCAGCAGTGACCAGGGGGGTTCGGTCTTC
TRBJ1-5 | TRBV9 | NA | few | CASSLQGSQPQHF | TGTGCCAGCAGCCTTCAGGGGAGTCAGCCCCAGCATTTT
TRBJ2-2 | TRBV6-5 | NA | NA | CASSFRSGELFF | TGTGCCAGCAGTTTCCGGAGCGGGGAGCTGTTTTTT
TRBJ1-1 | TRBV28 | TRBD1 | NA | CASSPGGGSPAEAFF | TGTGCCAGCAGTCCAGGGGGGGGCAGCCCCGCTGAAGCTTTCTTT
TRBJ2-3 | TRBV5-1 | NA | NA | CASSLAGETTDTQYF | TGCGCCAGCAGCTTGGCAGGGGAAACCACAGATACGCAGTATTTT
TRBJ2-7 | TRBV5-1 | TRBD1 | few | CASSLAPTGDYEQYF | TGCGCCAGCAGCTTAGCCCCGACAGGGGACTACGAGCAGTACTTC
TRBJ2-7 | TRBV9 | TRBD1 | few | CASSVSWDRLSYEQYF | TGTGCCAGCAGCGTATCGTGGGACAGACTCTCCTACGAGCAGTACTTC
TRBJ1-2 | TRBV28 | TRBD1 | NA | CASSLGQGVNYGYTF | TGTGCCAGCAGTTTAGGACAGGGTGTCAACTATGGCTACACCTTC
TRBJ1-1 | TRBV6-1 | NA | few | CASTRGPGTEAFF | TGTGCCAGCACCCGGGGGCCCGGCACTGAAGCTTTCTTT
TRBJ2-1 | TRBV5-1 | TRBD2 | NA | CASSDTSGSGNEQFF | TGCGCCAGCAGCGATACTAGCGGGAGCGGTAATGAGCAGTTCTTC
TRBJ1-1 | TRBV30 | NA | few | CAWSVRLRTEAFF | TGTGCCTGGAGTGTACGGCTGAGGACTGAAGCTTTCTTT
TRBJ1-5 | TRBV7-2 | NA | NA | CASSRIASNQPQHF | TGTGCCAGCAGCCGCATAGCCTCGAATCAGCCCCAGCATTTT
TRBJ2-1 | TRBV11-2 | TRBD2 | NA | CASSRLRAGGPGEQFF | TGTGCCAGCAGTCGTCTTCGAGCGGGAGGGCCTGGAGAGCAGTTCTTC
TRBJ2-7 | TRBV5-6 | TRBD1 | NA | CASSPPGTGTFYEQYF | TGTGCCAGCAGCCCGCCCGGGACAGGGACTTTTTACGAGCAGTACTTC
TRBJ2-1 | TRBV10-2 | TRBD1 | NA | CASMRDRGAYEQFF | TGCGCCAGCATGCGGGACAGGGGAGCCTATGAGCAGTTCTTC